The 23 T cell receptor beta chains presented below share a single source sample, sequenced in a study of OX40 agonist ivuxolimab in advanced cancers. Profiled with immunoSEQ multiplex PCR; TCRdb holds only in-frame clones, not every one. The sample holds 85,000 to 90,000 clones, roughly 85% seen once. The specimen comprised CD4+ or CD8+ T cells sorted from blood, sampled in a trial of the OX40 agonist ivuxolimab. The receptor source for this set is an adult with an advanced solid tumor such as melanoma, head and neck, liver or kidney cancer.

V and J are TRBV7-8 and TRBJ2-2; perhaps TRBD2 as D (6 bases). The V end was cut by 5 bases, the J end by 7 bases, with 17 bases between. The CDR3 is made up of 15 amino acids. Per the germline V gene, CDR1 is SGHVS and CDR2 is FQNEAQ. The CDR3 is CASSPSGVVGGELFF. For the CDR3, the DNA is TGTGCCAGCAGCCCTTCGGGGGTGGTGGGCGGGGAGCTGTTTTTT.

There are a few counts of this clone. Other DNA sequences in this sample translate to the same CDR3. V and J are TRBV7-2 and TRBJ2-7; 7 bases are shared with TRBD1. Trimming removed 6 bases from V and 7 bases from J; junction bases left unmatched: 9. The CDR3 is 13 residues long. Germline CDR1 SGHTA, CDR2 FQGNSA. The CDR3: CASSPPGGREQYF. In nucleotides, the CDR3 is TGTGCCAGCAGTCCACCAGGGGGTCGGGAGCAGTACTTC.

This chain connects TRBV30 to TRBJ2-1; 9 bases map to TRBD2. The CDR3 is 15 amino acids. The V segment lost 3 bases and the J segment 8 bases; nucleotides outside the gene matches: 11. Germline V lookup: CDR1 GTSNPN, CDR2 SVGIG (reference sequence). The CDR3 here is CAWSPKSGRYYEQFF. Here the CDR3 DNA reads TGTGCCTGGAGCCCCAAAAGCGGGAGGTATTATGAGCAGTTCTTC.

The chain links TRBV25-1 to TRBJ2-2; D call uncertain. The germline V gene encodes CDR1 MGHDK and CDR2 SYGVNS. This CDR3 contains 12 residues. Trimming pared 8 bases from V and 7 bases from J, leaving 11 bases between. The CDR3 loop reads CASAEPNGELFF. The CDR3 region has the DNA TGTGCCAGCGCTGAACCCAACGGGGAGCTGTTTTTT.

The CDR3 reads CASSFFPGSGGVRSPLHF. The CDR3, as DNA: TGTGCCAGCAGTTTCTTCCCCGGATCCGGTGGAGTTCGTTCACCCCTCCACTTT. The J gene is TRBJ1-6, the V gene TRBV27; D uncertain. The CDR3 contains 18 residues. Germline assignment: CDR1 MNHEY and CDR2 SMNVEV (reference sequence). Trimming took off 3 bases at V and 9 bases at J, with 24 bases between the two ends.

This chain connects TRBV6-1 to TRBJ1-1; D is uncertain. In germline, CDR1 is MNHNS, CDR2 SASEGT. The CDR3 runs to 12 residues. V shed 6 bases and J shed 10 bases, with 15 bases lying between them. CDR3 loop: CASSEPGTGAFF. The CDR3 DNA sequence: TGTGCCAGCAGCGAACCAGGCACGGGAGCTTTCTTT.

This clone was seen a single time. The gene calls are TRBV7-2 and TRBJ2-1, with TRBD2 matching over 9 bases. CDR1 and CDR2 from the germline V gene are SGHTA and FQGNSA. Trimming removed 5 bases from V and 8 bases from J; junction bases left unmatched: 10. This CDR3 has 15 residues. CDR3 protein: CASSTQASGTDEQFF. Written as DNA, the CDR3 is TGTGCCAGCAGCACCCAAGCTAGCGGGACAGATGAGCAGTTCTTC.

V usage is TRBV11-3 and J usage is TRBJ2-2; D is uncertain. The CDR3 has 13 residues. CDR1 is SGHNT, CDR2 YENEEA, per germline. Between the trimmed V and J ends, which lost 4 bases and 4 bases, there was a span of 7 bases. CDR3 nucleotides: TGTGCCAGCAGCTGGTACGCCACCGGGGAGCTGTTTTTT. It codes for CASSWYATGELFF.

This sequence joins TRBV5-6 and TRBJ2-7; a possible D gene is TRBD1 (7 bases). Germline lookup yields CDR1 SGHDT and CDR2 YYEEEE. Trimming left V 4 bases short and J 4 bases short, with 18 bases between. The CDR3 runs to 15 residues. CDR3: CASSPQTGTGYEQYV. The CDR3 region has the DNA TGTGCCAGCAGCCCGCAGACAGGGACTGGATACGAGCAGTACGTC.

The V call is TRBV9, the J call TRBJ1-3, with unresolved D. The V gene lost 2 bases and the J gene lost 4 bases, with 10 bases spanning the gap. Looked up from germline, CDR1 is SGDLS and CDR2 is YYNGEE. CDR3 length: 14 amino acids. CDR3 bases: TGTGCCAGCAGCGTCGCAGGAGGAGGAAACACCATATATTTT. This gives the protein CASSVAGGGNTIYF.

This chain joins TRBV18 and TRBJ2-7, with D possibly matching TRBD1 (6 bases). Germline CDR1 KGHSH, CDR2 LQKENI. V lost 3 bases and J 4 bases, leaving 25 bases between the germline ends. The CDR3 has 18 amino acids. Written as DNA, the CDR3 is TGTGCCAGCTCACCGAATATAGCGATGGCACAGGGCGGGTACGAGCAGTACGTC. This encodes CASSPNIAMAQGGYEQYV.

The rearrangement uses TRBV2 and TRBJ1-1; D remains ambiguous. This CDR3 is 12 amino acids long. V lost 6 bases, J lost 5 bases, and 10 bases lay in between. Germline V lookup: CDR1 SNHLY, CDR2 FYNNEI. The CDR3 sequence is CASRGGFTEAFF. The CDR3 bases are TGTGCCAGCAGGGGAGGGTTTACTGAAGCTTTCTTT.

The rearrangement links TRBV28 to TRBJ1-2, with a tentative D call TRBD1 (5 bases). Per germline, CDR1 MDHEN and CDR2 SYDVKM. This CDR3 has 14 residues. V was trimmed by 3 bases and J by 4 bases, leaving 12 bases between them. The CDR3 loop is CASSLGGIGYGYTF. In DNA form, the CDR3 reads TGTGCCAGCAGTTTGGGGGGAATCGGCTATGGCTACACCTTC.

This clone was seen more than once but under ten times. This chain links TRBV5-1 with TRBJ2-7; D call uncertain. The germline CDR1 and CDR2 sequences are SGHRS and YFSETQ. CDR3 length equals 14 residues. The ends were cut back, 0 bases at V and 2 bases at J, with 9 bases in the middle. For the CDR3, the DNA is TGCGCCAGCAGCTTGGATGCGACCACCTACGAGCAGTACTTC. This sequence encodes CASSLDATTYEQYF.

This chain joins TRBV10-3 and TRBJ2-3; the D is unclear. The CDR3 is 15 residues long. Germline-derived CDR1 and CDR2 are ENHRY and SYGVKD. Trimming left V 4 bases short and J 2 bases short, with 13 bases between. CDR3 bases: TGTGCCATCAGTGGACCTACAAGGGCCACAGATACGCAGTATTTT. Translated, it gives CAISGPTRATDTQYF.

This chain connects TRBV11-2 to TRBJ2-7; D may be TRBD1 or TRBD2 (5 bases each). Trimming removed 8 bases from V and 1 base from J, with 18 bases in between. Germline CDR1 and CDR2: SGHAT and FQNNGV. The CDR3 covers 15 residues. Here the CDR3 reads CASGGWDGNSYEQYF. CDR3 in DNA: TGTGCCAGCGGAGGTTGGGACGGAAATTCCTACGAGCAGTACTTC.

The chain links TRBV10-3 to TRBJ2-2; D is perhaps TRBD1 or TRBD2 (5 bases each). The CDR3 covers 15 residues. Germline-derived CDR1 and CDR2 are ENHRY and SYGVKD. The germline V and J ends were trimmed by 8 bases and 4 bases, with 17 bases remaining between them. CDR3 nucleotide sequence: TGTGCCATCCGGGGCCTTGAGCAGCCCACCGGGGAGCTGTTTTTT. It codes for CAIRGLEQPTGELFF.

CDR3 residues: CASRTMGTEAFF. CDR3 coding DNA: TGTGCCAGCAGAACCATGGGCACTGAAGCTTTCTTT. The genes are TRBV6-5 and TRBJ1-1; D unresolved. Trimming took off 6 bases at V and 4 bases at J, with 9 bases between the two ends. The CDR3 extends over 12 amino acids. CDR1 is MNHEY, CDR2 SVGAGI, per germline.

This sequence joins TRBV18 and TRBJ2-3; D unclear. CDR3 length equals 13 residues. Looked up from germline, CDR1 is KGHSH and CDR2 is LQKENI. Trimming stripped 2 bases from V and 0 bases from J, with 3 bases between. CDR3 amino acids: CASSPTSTDTQYF. CDR3 nucleotide sequence: TGTGCCAGCTCACCAACTAGCACAGATACGCAGTATTTT.

This clone was seen only once. The rearrangement joins TRBV7-2 to TRBJ2-1; 14 bases fit TRBD2. There are 16 residues in the CDR3. The germline V gene has CDR1 SGHTA and CDR2 FQGNSA. V lost 5 bases to trimming and J lost 9 bases; unmatched junction nucleotides: 9. CDR3 in DNA: TGTGCCAGCAGCCCGCCGGGACTAGCGGGAGTCGGTGAGCAGTTCTTC. Its protein product is CASSPPGLAGVGEQFF. Full variable domain (rest looked up from reference TRBV7-2 and TRBJ2-1): GAGVSQSPSNKVTEKGKDVELRCDPISGHTALYWYRQSLGQGLEFLIYFQGNSAPDKSGLPSDRFSAERTGGSVSTLTIQRTQQEDSAVYLCASSPPGLAGVGEQFFGPGTRLTVL.

V gene TRBV7-6 combines with J gene TRBJ1-5; D remains ambiguous. CDR3 length equals 15 residues. CDR1 and CDR2 from the germline V gene are SGHVS and FNYEAQ. V dropped 2 bases and J dropped 0 bases, with 8 bases sitting between them. The CDR3 reads CASSLYGNSNQPQHF. The CDR3 coding sequence is TGTGCCAGCAGCTTATACGGTAATAGCAATCAGCCCCAGCATTTT.

The V call is TRBV7-2, the J call TRBJ2-3; TRBD1 might be the D (5 bases). V gave up 4 bases and J gave up 6 bases, with 14 bases separating them. CDR1 and CDR2 (germline): SGHTA, FQGNSA. The CDR3 contains 14 residues. DNA of the CDR3: TGTGCCAGCAGCTCAAGACAGTCAGAGGATACGCAGTATTTT. Its translation is CASSSRQSEDTQYF.

The chain recombines TRBV4-3 with TRBJ2-1; 7 positions agree with TRBD2. The CDR3 consists of 16 residues. The junction had 7 bases not matched to a gene; V was cut back by 1 base and J by 4 bases. The V gene's germline CDR1 is LGHNA and CDR2 YSLEER. This chain's CDR3 is CASSQVGASGYNEQFF. The CDR3 coding sequence is TGCGCCAGCAGCCAAGTAGGGGCTAGCGGATACAATGAGCAGTTCTTC.